The following is a T cell receptor beta chain sequence with its context. Antigen unknown. This entry comes from a study of T cell responses to AZD1222 COVID-19 vaccine. General observations from the study: After two AZD1222 doses, spike-specific TCR breadth and depth rose versus day 0.

The table came from immunoSEQ multiplex PCR; TCRdb's copy has only in-frame clones and leaves some out. The sample table sets out around 140,000 clones. The germline V gene has CDR1 SGHDT and CDR2 YYEEEE. With 0 bases removed from V and 0 bases from J, the gap between germline ends came to 10 bases. The CDR3 has 16 residues. This receptor was identified in an adult in good health. The sample comprised peripheral blood. The V gene is TRBV5-6, the J gene TRBJ1-5; a weak D match, TRBD1 (6 bases). CDR3 sequence: CASSLGGLYSNQPQHF. The CDR3 DNA is TGTGCCAGCAGCTTGGGGGGGCTGTATAGCAATCAGCCCCAGCATTTT.